Each of the 21 T cell receptor beta chains below was sequenced from the same sample in a study of CD8 T cells in ankylosing spondylitis. TCRdb re-derived calls from the 5' RACE reads in MiXCR, one entry per CDR3 protein. Among 750,000 to 850,000 distinct CDR3 sequences, about an eighth were seen once, and the ten largest hold approximately 0.51%. Overall study results and limits: For ankylosing spondylitis blood, a TCR beta motif of about eight highly homologous variants appeared characteristic.

These TCRs' antigens remain unknown. Source material: blood, either unsorted or a sorted T cell fraction (not recorded which). These receptors originate from a male donor with ankylosing spondylitis.

V usage is TRBV12-3 or TRBV12-4 and J usage is TRBJ1-1, with TRBD1 matching 9 bases. Unmatched junction bases numbered 9, after V lost 6 bases and J lost 10 bases. CDR3 length: 13 residues. The CDR3 protein is CASRGTGMMGAFF. Here the CDR3 DNA reads TGTGCCAGCAGGGGGACAGGGATGATGGGAGCTTTCTTT.

A few counts support this clonotype. The gene calls are TRBV20-1 and TRBJ1-1, with a weak D call TRBD1 (5 bases). V was shortened by 5 bases and J by 4 bases, with 11 bases between the two germline ends. The CDR3 runs 12 residues. Per the germline V gene, CDR1 is DFQATT and CDR2 is SNEGSKA (reference sequence). The CDR3: CSAGRQLTEAFF. The DNA for the CDR3 is TGCAGTGCTGGGAGACAGCTCACTGAAGCTTTCTTT.

As concerns this clonotype: This may arise from a read error, as a much more abundant clone is one base away. V is TRBV12-3 or TRBV12-4 and J is TRBJ2-5, with D possibly being TRBD2 (5 bases). The length of the CDR3 is 11 residues. DNA for the CDR3: TGTGCCAGCAGCATTGGGGAGACCCAGTCCTTC. Encoded protein: CASSIGETQSF.

There are a few counts of this clonotype. The V gene is TRBV7-8, the J gene TRBJ2-1; possibly TRBD2 for D (5 bases). CDR1 is SGHVS, CDR2 FQNEAQ, per germline. Trimming removed 1 base from V and 3 bases from J, with 10 bases in between. The CDR3 loop spans 15 amino acids. The CDR3 spells CASSLVSRGYNEQFF. The DNA for the CDR3 is TGTGCCAGCAGCTTAGTCAGCCGGGGCTACAATGAGCAGTTCTTC.

The chain links TRBV5-1 to TRBJ2-3; 8 bases are a match to TRBD2. CDR1 SGHRS and CDR2 YFSETQ come from the germline V gene. The V gene end was trimmed by 4 bases and the J gene end by 4 bases; junction bases not matched to a gene: 11. CDR3 length: 16 amino acids. The CDR3 nucleotides read TGCGCCAGCAGCCCGGGGGGACTAGTCCTGGCAGATACGCAGTATTTT. This codes for CASSPGGLVLADTQYF.

This clonotype was seen a handful of times. The chain joins TRBV12-3 or TRBV12-4 to TRBJ1-5; D is unresolved. V lost 7 bases and J lost 7, with 11 bases in between. This CDR3 is built from 12 residues. CDR3 in amino acids: CASISPGQPQHF. CDR3 bases: TGTGCCAGCATCTCACCGGGGCAGCCCCAGCATTTT.

This clonotype occurred a few times. The chain is built from TRBV7-9 and TRBJ1-6, with 9 bases lining up with TRBD1. V lost 5 bases to trimming and J lost 10 bases; unmatched junction nucleotides: 6. The germline V gene encodes CDR1 SEHNR and CDR2 FQNEAQ (reference sequence). The CDR3 totals 14 residues. CDR3 amino acids: CASSQGQGESPLHF. The CDR3 DNA sequence: TGTGCCAGCAGCCAGGGACAGGGAGAATCACCCCTCCACTTT.

This chain joins TRBV9 and TRBJ1-6; D not resolved. CDR1 and CDR2 (germline): SGDLS, YYNGEE. Trimming shortened V by 2 bases and J by 9 bases, and 9 bases separated the two germline ends. The CDR3 runs 13 residues. As DNA, the CDR3 is TGTGCCAGCAGCGTTGGTCCGGGTTCACCCCTCCACTTT. Residues: CASSVGPGSPLHF. Filled out from reference TRBV9 and TRBJ1-6, the complete variable domain reads DSGVTQTPKHLITATGQRVTLRCSPRSGDLSVYWYQQSLDQGLQFLIQYYNGEERAKGNILERFSAQQFPDLHSELNLSSLELGDSALYFCASSVGPGSPLHFGNGTRLTVT.

This sequence joins TRBV12-3 or TRBV12-4 and TRBJ1-1; tentative D call: TRBD1 (5 bases). V lost 10 bases to trimming and J lost 0 bases, with 12 bases between them. The CDR3 consists of 13 residues. The CDR3 nucleotides are TGTGCCACAGTTTGGGGGGTGAACACTGAAGCTTTCTTT. Protein sequence: CATVWGVNTEAFF.

This clonotype was seen many times. The V gene is TRBV9, the J gene TRBJ2-3; 7 positions agree with TRBD1. CDR1 is SGDLS and CDR2 is YYNGEE in the germline V gene. CDR3 length: 16 amino acids. V was clipped by 0 bases and J by 1 base; unmatched bases: 5. The CDR3 region is CASSVDRDSGTDTQYF. The CDR3 region has the DNA TGTGCCAGCAGCGTAGACCGGGACAGCGGCACAGATACGCAGTATTTT. Drawing the rest from reference TRBV9 and TRBJ2-3, the complete variable domain is DSGVTQTPKHLITATGQRVTLRCSPRSGDLSVYWYQQSLDQGLQFLIQYYNGEERAKGNILERFSAQQFPDLHSELNLSSLELGDSALYFCASSVDRDSGTDTQYFGPGTRLTVL.

This clonotype has only a few counts. This chain joins TRBV7-9 and TRBJ1-2; maybe TRBD1 (6 bases). CDR1 is SEHNR and CDR2 is FQNEAQ in the germline V gene (reference sequence). The CDR3 runs to 14 residues. V lost 2 bases and J lost 7, with 14 bases in between. The CDR3 bases are TGTGCCAGCAGCTTACCTACAGGGCTTCGTGGCTACACCTTC. It is translated as CASSLPTGLRGYTF.

This clonotype occurred a few times. The chain employs TRBV5-1 and TRBJ1-2; TRBD1 matches 9 bases. V dropped 2 bases and J dropped 8; count of bases not matched to a gene: 16. The CDR3 runs to 17 residues. CDR1 SGHRS and CDR2 YFSETQ come from the germline V gene. The CDR3 nucleotides are TGCGCCAGCAGCTTTGGTCCTTCCGGACAGGGGACGGCCGGCTACACCTTC. Translated: CASSFGPSGQGTAGYTF.

Only a few counts were recorded for this clonotype. This sequence joins TRBV9 and TRBJ2-1; 8 bases align to TRBD1. The CDR3 totals 14 residues. V gave up 2 bases and J gave up 9 bases; unmatched junction bases: 7. CDR1 and CDR2 from the germline V gene are SGDLS and YYNGEE. CDR3 in amino acids: CASSVDRGFSEQFF. The CDR3 DNA follows: TGTGCCAGCAGCGTCGACAGGGGATTTAGTGAGCAGTTCTTC.

Many counts were recorded for this clonotype. The chain combines TRBV20-1 with TRBJ2-3, with 12 nucleotides matching TRBD1. Germline CDR1 reads DFQATT; CDR2 reads SNEGSKA (reference sequence). The CDR3 totals 14 residues. The trim removed 5 bases at V and 3 bases at J, leaving 3 bases unmatched. CDR3 in DNA: TGCAGTGCTTCGGGACAGGGGGCGACAGATACGCAGTATTTT. Protein product: CSASGQGATDTQYF.

The chain employs TRBV20-1 and TRBJ1-1; D not resolved. The V gene lost 0 bases and the J gene lost 0 bases, with 14 bases spanning the gap. The length of the CDR3 is 16 residues. CDR1 is DFQATT, CDR2 SNEGSKA, per germline (reference sequence). This CDR3 is CSARDNSIPMNTEAFF. The CDR3 DNA sequence: TGCAGTGCTAGAGATAACAGTATACCCATGAACACTGAAGCTTTCTTT.

This clonotype was detected ten times or more. This chain links TRBV20-1 with TRBJ2-1, with 9 bases aligning to TRBD2. With 5 bases clipped from V and 5 bases from J, the junction kept 13 bases outside the gene matches. The CDR3 is 16 residues long. Per germline, CDR1 DFQATT and CDR2 SNEGSKA (reference sequence). Written as DNA, the CDR3 is TGCAGTGCTTATTCCCCTAGCGGGACATCTCACAATGAGCAGTTCTTC. Amino acids: CSAYSPSGTSHNEQFF.

This clonotype was found a few times. The genes are TRBV20-1 and TRBJ2-7; D may be TRBD2 (5 bases). V was pared by 5 bases and J by 4 bases, with 15 bases between. The CDR3 extends over 13 amino acids. CDR1 DFQATT and CDR2 SNEGSKA come from the germline V gene (reference sequence). CDR3 residues: CSAPTRFSYEQYF. The CDR3 DNA is TGCAGTGCTCCAACTAGGTTCAGTTACGAGCAGTACTTC.

The V and J genes are TRBV5-1 and TRBJ2-5; TRBD1 or TRBD2 may be the D gene (5 bases each). There are 14 residues in the CDR3. Trimming cost V 5 bases and J 7 bases, with 18 bases left between them. CDR1 is SGHRS, CDR2 YFSETQ, per germline. For the CDR3, the DNA is TGCGCCAGCAGTTTTCGGGGCTCAGAGGGGACCCAGTACTTC. Translating it yields CASSFRGSEGTQYF.

This clonotype was seen only a few times. The chain is built from TRBV7-9 and TRBJ2-7; 11 bases are shared with TRBD1. The CDR3 extends over 16 amino acids. Germline assignment: CDR1 SEHNR and CDR2 FQNEAQ (reference sequence). Losses at the gene ends were 2 bases for V and 2 bases for J; bases not matched to a gene: 5. The CDR3 region is CASSLSRDRGTYEQYF. DNA for the CDR3: TGTGCCAGCAGCTTATCCCGGGACAGGGGGACCTACGAGCAGTACTTC.

The J gene is TRBJ2-3, the V gene TRBV4-1; D is possibly TRBD1 (7 bases). From germline, CDR1 is MGHRA and CDR2 YSYEKL. V was shortened by 4 bases and J by 6 bases, with 20 bases between the two germline ends. CDR3 length: 16 residues. This chain's CDR3 is CASSPRARQGGDTQYF. The CDR3 region has the DNA TGCGCCAGCAGCCCCCGGGCACGACAGGGAGGTGATACGCAGTATTTT.

The CDR3 region is CASSNNRDLNTEAFF. The CDR3 DNA is TGTGCCAGCTCAAACAACAGGGACCTGAACACTGAAGCTTTCTTT. The chain links TRBV18 to TRBJ1-1; D possibly corresponds to TRBD1 (6 bases). The CDR3 is made up of 15 amino acids. From germline, CDR1 is KGHSH and CDR2 LQKENI. V was trimmed by 5 bases and J by 0 bases, leaving 13 bases between them.